These T cell receptor beta chains were read from a single sample in a study of cytomegalovirus exposure and HLA in healthy donors. This table comes from immunoSEQ multiplex PCR, and its TCRdb copy is limited to in-frame clones, with some not included. The sample has more than 250,000 clones, less than 95% seen once. The sequencing sample was made of PBMCs. The receptors come from a woman aged 25 to 39 in good health and CMV-seronegative. The CDR3 runs from the conserved cysteine through the conserved F or W. Each record gives: J gene, V gene, D gene, clone size, CDR3 DNA, CDR3 protein. The D gene is left open where the match is weak. Part of the rows lack a size; the others show once, few, many or a class for expanded clones.

J gene: TRBJ2-1
V gene: TRBV9
D gene: .
clone size: .
CDR3 DNA: TGTGCCAGCAGCGTACGCCCCGGGTTTGCGTCGGGGGATGAGCAGTTCTTC
CDR3 protein: CASSVRPGFASGDEQFF

J gene: TRBJ2-7
V gene: TRBV5-1
D gene: TRBD1
clone size: once
CDR3 DNA: TGCGCCAGCAGGGGACAGGGGGACGAGCAGTACTTC
CDR3 protein: CASRGQGDEQYF

J gene: TRBJ2-7
V gene: TRBV4-1
D gene: .
clone size: .
CDR3 DNA: TGCGCCAGCAGCCAAGAGATAGGGCACCTCTACGAGCAGTACTTC
CDR3 protein: CASSQEIGHLYEQYF

J gene: TRBJ1-4
V gene: TRBV29-1
D gene: .
clone size: .
CDR3 DNA: TGCAGCGTCTCCAAGGTCGGGGGGCGATTTGAAAAACTGTTTTTT
CDR3 protein: CSVSKVGGRFEKLFF

J gene: TRBJ2-5
V gene: TRBV9
D gene: .
clone size: .
CDR3 DNA: TGTGCCAGCAGCGTTAGCGGTCTCCAAGAGACCCAGTACTTC
CDR3 protein: CASSVSGLQETQYF

J gene: TRBJ2-7
V gene: TRBV5-6
D gene: .
clone size: .
CDR3 DNA: TGTGCCAGCAGCTTGCGACAAAGCTCCTACGAGCAGTACTTC
CDR3 protein: CASSLRQSSYEQYF

J gene: TRBJ1-5
V gene: TRBV6-1
D gene: .
clone size: .
CDR3 DNA: TGTGCCAGCAGTGCGGAGGTGTCGGGCAATCAGCCCCAGCATTTT
CDR3 protein: CASSAEVSGNQPQHF

J gene: TRBJ2-3
V gene: TRBV7-9
D gene: .
clone size: .
CDR3 DNA: TGTGCCAGCAGCTTCGGCACAGATACGCAGTATTTT
CDR3 protein: CASSFGTDTQYF

J gene: TRBJ1-5
V gene: TRBV6-1
D gene: .
clone size: .
CDR3 DNA: TGTGCCCGCGGGAGGGACTCAGATCAGCCCCAGCATTTT
CDR3 protein: CARGRDSDQPQHF

J gene: TRBJ2-3
V gene: TRBV27
D gene: TRBD1
clone size: .
CDR3 DNA: TGTGCCAGCAGTTCACAGGGGGCGCGAGATACGCAGTATTTT
CDR3 protein: CASSSQGARDTQYF

J gene: TRBJ2-1
V gene: TRBV7-9
D gene: .
clone size: .
CDR3 DNA: TGTGCCAGCAGCCCTATAGCCAATGAGCAGTTCTTC
CDR3 protein: CASSPIANEQFF

J gene: TRBJ2-2
V gene: TRBV10-1
D gene: .
clone size: few
CDR3 DNA: TGCGCCAGCAAGCAACCGGCAAGCGGGGAGCTGTTTTTT
CDR3 protein: CASKQPASGELFF

J gene: TRBJ1-4
V gene: TRBV30
D gene: .
clone size: .
CDR3 DNA: TGTGCCTGGAGTGTACGGGGCTCATCGAGGTCAACTAATGAAAAACTGTTTTTT
CDR3 protein: CAWSVRGSSRSTNEKLFF

J gene: TRBJ2-7
V gene: TRBV6-6
D gene: .
clone size: .
CDR3 DNA: TGTGCCAGCAGTTACTCCGGAAGCTCCTACGAGCAGTACTTC
CDR3 protein: CASSYSGSSYEQYF

J gene: TRBJ2-1
V gene: TRBV18
D gene: TRBD2
clone size: .
CDR3 DNA: TGTGCCAGCTCACCACCGGGCGGGAGCTCCTACAATGAGCAGTTCTTC
CDR3 protein: CASSPPGGSSYNEQFF

J gene: TRBJ2-5
V gene: TRBV27
D gene: TRBD2
clone size: .
CDR3 DNA: TGTGCCAGCAGCTCCGCCCCACTAGCGGGAGGGATAAAAGAGACCCAGTACTTC
CDR3 protein: CASSSAPLAGGIKETQYF

J gene: TRBJ1-4
V gene: TRBV7-2
D gene: .
clone size: once
CDR3 DNA: TGTGCCAGCAGCTTACGGGCCAGCCCGAATGAAAAACTGTTTTTT
CDR3 protein: CASSLRASPNEKLFF

J gene: TRBJ2-7
V gene: TRBV28
D gene: TRBD2
clone size: once
CDR3 DNA: TGTGCCAGCAGTTCTTTTAGCCTGACTAGCGGGAGGGGCTCCTACGAGCAGTACTTC
CDR3 protein: CASSSFSLTSGRGSYEQYF

J gene: TRBJ2-1
V gene: TRBV7-8
D gene: .
clone size: .
CDR3 DNA: TGTGCCAGCAGCTTAGCCAAGGAGCTGAACTTGACCAATGAGCAGTTCTTC
CDR3 protein: CASSLAKELNLTNEQFF

J gene: TRBJ2-1
V gene: TRBV14
D gene: TRBD2
clone size: .
CDR3 DNA: TGTGCCAGCAGCCTGGGACTAGCGGGAGTCTATGAGCAGTTCTTC
CDR3 protein: CASSLGLAGVYEQFF

J gene: TRBJ2-1
V gene: TRBV5-6
D gene: .
clone size: .
CDR3 DNA: TGTGCCAGCAGTCCAGGGATTAGGACTGAGCAGTTCTTC
CDR3 protein: CASSPGIRTEQFF

J gene: TRBJ1-5
V gene: TRBV19
D gene: .
clone size: .
CDR3 DNA: TGTGCCAGTAAAGTTGGGCAGGGGTCGAATCAGCCCCAGCATTTT
CDR3 protein: CASKVGQGSNQPQHF

J gene: TRBJ1-5
V gene: TRBV2
D gene: .
clone size: .
CDR3 DNA: TGTGCCAGCAGTGTCTCCAGTATTAGCAATCAGCCCCAGCATTTT
CDR3 protein: CASSVSSISNQPQHF

J gene: TRBJ2-1
V gene: TRBV4-1
D gene: .
clone size: once
CDR3 DNA: TGCGCCAGCAGCCAAGTTTTAGGCGGGCCCCTCCGGCACAATGAGCAGTTCTTC
CDR3 protein: CASSQVLGGPLRHNEQFF

J gene: TRBJ2-3
V gene: TRBV1
D gene: .
clone size: .
CDR3 DNA: TGCACCAGCAGCCCCGAACCGGGAACGTCGTTCGATACGCAGTATTTT
CDR3 protein: CTSSPEPGTSFDTQYF

J gene: TRBJ2-7
V gene: TRBV27
D gene: TRBD1
clone size: .
CDR3 DNA: TGTGCCAGCAGTGTTTACAGGGGGAACTACGAGCAGTACTTC
CDR3 protein: CASSVYRGNYEQYF

J gene: TRBJ1-1
V gene: TRBV11-2
D gene: .
clone size: .
CDR3 DNA: TGTGCCAGCAGCTTAGGAGGGGGGGGCCCTGAAGCTTTCTTT
CDR3 protein: CASSLGGGGPEAFF

J gene: TRBJ1-5
V gene: TRBV6-1
D gene: .
clone size: once
CDR3 DNA: TGTGCCAGCAGTGAAGGGCTCAATCAGCCCCAGCATTTT
CDR3 protein: CASSEGLNQPQHF

J gene: TRBJ1-1
V gene: TRBV5-1
D gene: .
clone size: .
CDR3 DNA: TGCGCCAGCAGCTTGAGCAGAAACACTGAAGCTTTCTTT
CDR3 protein: CASSLSRNTEAFF

J gene: TRBJ2-5
V gene: TRBV11-3
D gene: .
clone size: .
CDR3 DNA: TGTGCCAGCAGCTTTAGACAGGAGATGGAGACCCAGTACTTC
CDR3 protein: CASSFRQEMETQYF

J gene: TRBJ1-2
V gene: TRBV12-5
D gene: .
clone size: .
CDR3 DNA: TGTGCTAGTGGTTTGGGGACTCCGGGGTATGGCTACACCTTC
CDR3 protein: CASGLGTPGYGYTF

J gene: TRBJ2-1
V gene: TRBV6-7
D gene: TRBD1
clone size: .
CDR3 DNA: TGTGCCAGCAACCCCCGGGACAGGGGGCGTCGGGAGCAGTTCTTC
CDR3 protein: CASNPRDRGRREQFF

J gene: TRBJ2-7
V gene: TRBV5-1
D gene: .
clone size: .
CDR3 DNA: TGCGCCAGCAGCTTGGAACCGGTTACAAACTACGAGCAGTACTTC
CDR3 protein: CASSLEPVTNYEQYF

J gene: TRBJ2-7
V gene: TRBV5-1
D gene: .
clone size: .
CDR3 DNA: TGCGCCAGCAGCTTGGCCGTGTCTAGATACTCCTACGAGCAGTACTTC
CDR3 protein: CASSLAVSRYSYEQYF

J gene: TRBJ2-5
V gene: TRBV11-2
D gene: TRBD2
clone size: few
CDR3 DNA: TGTGCCAGCAGCTTAGACGGGAGGGCCGAAGAGACCCAGTACTTC
CDR3 protein: CASSLDGRAEETQYF